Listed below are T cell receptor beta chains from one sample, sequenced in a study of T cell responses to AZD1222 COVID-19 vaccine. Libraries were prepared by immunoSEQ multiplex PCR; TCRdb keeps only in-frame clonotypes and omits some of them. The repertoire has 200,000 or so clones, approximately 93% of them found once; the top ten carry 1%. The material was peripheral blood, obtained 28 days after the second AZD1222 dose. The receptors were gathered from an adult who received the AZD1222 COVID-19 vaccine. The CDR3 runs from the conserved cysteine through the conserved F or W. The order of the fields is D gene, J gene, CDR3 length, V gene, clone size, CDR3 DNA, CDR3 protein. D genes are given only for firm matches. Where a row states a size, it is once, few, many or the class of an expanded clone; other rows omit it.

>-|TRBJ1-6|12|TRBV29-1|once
TGCAGCGTCAGACTGGGGGATTCACCCCTCCACTTT
CSVRLGDSPLHF
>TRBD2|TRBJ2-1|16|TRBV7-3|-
TGTGCCAGCAGCTTAGGGACTAGCCTGCACTACAATGAGCAGTTCTTC
CASSLGTSLHYNEQFF
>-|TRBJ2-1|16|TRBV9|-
TGTGCCAGCAGCGTAGCTAGGGATAGCTCCTACAATGAGCAGTTCTTC
CASSVARDSSYNEQFF
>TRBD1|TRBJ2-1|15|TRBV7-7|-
TGTGCCAGCAGCCCACAGGGGAGCCCCTACAATGAGCAGTTCTTC
CASSPQGSPYNEQFF
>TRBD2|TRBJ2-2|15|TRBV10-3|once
TGTGCCATCAGAGGGACTAGCGAGAACACCGGGGAGCTGTTTTTT
CAIRGTSENTGELFF
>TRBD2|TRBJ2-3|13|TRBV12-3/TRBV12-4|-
TGTGCCAGCAGTTTAGCCCCGGGGGGTACGCAGTATTTT
CASSLAPGGTQYF
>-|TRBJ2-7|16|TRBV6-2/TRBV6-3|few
TGTGCCAGCAGGTACAGAACAGGTCTGAGCTCCTACGAGCAGTACTTC
CASRYRTGLSSYEQYF
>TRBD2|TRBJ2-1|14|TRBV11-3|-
TGTGCCAGCAGCTTTAGCGGGGATTACAATGAGCAGTTCTTC
CASSFSGDYNEQFF
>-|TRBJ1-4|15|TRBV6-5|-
TGTGCCAGCAGTTACCTCAGTGCAACTAATGAAAAACTGTTTTTT
CASSYLSATNEKLFF
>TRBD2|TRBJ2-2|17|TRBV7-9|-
TGTGCCAGCAGCCATACCGGGGGGGCCGGTGGGACCGGGCAGCTGTTTTTT
CASSHTGGAGGTGQLFF
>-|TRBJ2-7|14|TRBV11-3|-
TGTGCCAGCAGCTTAGGAGGCGGCTCCCACGAGCAGTACTTC
CASSLGGGSHEQYF
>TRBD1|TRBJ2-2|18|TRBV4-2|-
TGTGCCAGCAGCCAAGGACAACCGGGACAGATGAACACCGGGGAGCTGTTTTTT
CASSQGQPGQMNTGELFF
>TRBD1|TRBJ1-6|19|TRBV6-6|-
TGTGCCAGCAGCTACGGACAGGGACGAACGAGCTCCTATAATTCACCCCTCCACTTT
CASSYGQGRTSSYNSPLHF
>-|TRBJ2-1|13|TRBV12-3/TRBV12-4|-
TGTGCCAGCAGTTTAGGAGGGGACAATGAGCAGTTCTTC
CASSLGGDNEQFF
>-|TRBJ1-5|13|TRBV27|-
TGTGCCAGCAGTCCGTTTCGGGGTCAGCCCCAGCATTTT
CASSPFRGQPQHF
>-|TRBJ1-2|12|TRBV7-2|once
TGTGCCAGCGACAACAGGGTCCATGGCTACACCTTC
CASDNRVHGYTF
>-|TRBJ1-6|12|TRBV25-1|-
TGTGCCAGCAGGGACTCCGAAAGGGACCTCCACTTT
CASRDSERDLHF
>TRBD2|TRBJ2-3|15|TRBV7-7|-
TGTGCCAGCAGCTTAGGGACTAGTCACACAGATACGCAGTATTTT
CASSLGTSHTDTQYF
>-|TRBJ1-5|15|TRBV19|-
TGTGCCAGTAGTATATCCCCACAGGGCGTACAGCCCCAGCATTTT
CASSISPQGVQPQHF
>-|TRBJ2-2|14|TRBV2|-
TGTGCCAGCCGAGGCCTTAAAGTCACCGGGGAGCTGTTTTTT
CASRGLKVTGELFF
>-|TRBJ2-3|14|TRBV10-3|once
TGTGCCATCGGGGGGGGCTACGGTGTGGATACGCAGTATTTT
CAIGGGYGVDTQYF
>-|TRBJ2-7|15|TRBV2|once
TGTGCCAGCAGTACTATACAGGGAGGACCCTACGAGCAGTACTTC
CASSTIQGGPYEQYF
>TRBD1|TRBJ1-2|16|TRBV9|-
TGTGCCAGCAGCGTAGGACAGGGGGCCCGAAACTATGGCTACACCTTC
CASSVGQGARNYGYTF
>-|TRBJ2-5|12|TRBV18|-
TGTGCCAGCTCACCGTACCAAGAGACCCAGTACTTC
CASSPYQETQYF
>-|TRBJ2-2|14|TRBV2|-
TGTGCCAGCAGTAGGGGAGAGGTGACCGGGGAGCTGTTTTTT
CASSRGEVTGELFF
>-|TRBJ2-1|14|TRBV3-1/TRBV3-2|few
TGTGCCAGCAGCCAAGGACTGGAAAACAATGAGCAGTTCTTC
CASSQGLENNEQFF
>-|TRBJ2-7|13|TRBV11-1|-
TGTGCCAGCAGCCCACCGAGCTCCTACGAGCAGTACTTC
CASSPPSSYEQYF
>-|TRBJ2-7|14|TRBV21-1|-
TGTGCCAGCAGCAGATGGGCGAGCTCCTACGAGCAGTACTTC
CASSRWASSYEQYF
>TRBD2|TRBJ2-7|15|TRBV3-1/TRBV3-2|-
TGTGCCAGCAGCCCCCTGACTAGCGGCGACTACGAGCAGTACTTC
CASSPLTSGDYEQYF
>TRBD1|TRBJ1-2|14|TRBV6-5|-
TGTGCCAGCAGGACTGGACAGGGTAACTATGGCTACACCTTC
CASRTGQGNYGYTF
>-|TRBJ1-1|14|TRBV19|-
TGTGCCAGTCGCACGCCGGGGATGAACACTGAAGCTTTCTTT
CASRTPGMNTEAFF
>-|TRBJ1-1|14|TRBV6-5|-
TGTGCCAGCAGTTACCCCAGGGGTGGTACTGAAGCTTTCTTT
CASSYPRGGTEAFF
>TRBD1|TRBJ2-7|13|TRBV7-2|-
TGTGCCAGCAGAGCGACAGGGGGCTACGAGCAGTACTTC
CASRATGGYEQYF
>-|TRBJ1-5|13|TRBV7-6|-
TGTGCCAGCAGCTTAGCGCAGAATCAGCCCCAGCATTTT
CASSLAQNQPQHF
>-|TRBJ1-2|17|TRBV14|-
TGTGCCAGCAGCCAAGGGGCCCCCGGAGGAGTCGGCTATGGCTACACCTTC
CASSQGAPGGVGYGYTF
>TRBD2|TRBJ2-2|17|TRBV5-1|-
TGCGCCAGGACGAACCTAAGGGAGGGTGGTAACACCGGGGAGCTGTTTTTT
CARTNLREGGNTGELFF
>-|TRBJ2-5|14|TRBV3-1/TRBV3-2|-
TGTGCCAGCAGCCAAGGCGTGTACCAAGAGACCCAGTACTTC
CASSQGVYQETQYF
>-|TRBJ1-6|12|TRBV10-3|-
TGTGCCATAAAGGGGACCAATTCACCCCTCCACTTT
CAIKGTNSPLHF
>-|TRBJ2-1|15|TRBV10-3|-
TGTGCCATCACTGAGGAGGGGGGCGAAAACAATGAGCAGTTCTTC
CAITEEGGENNEQFF
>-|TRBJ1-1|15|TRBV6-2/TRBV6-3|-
TGTGCCAGCAGTGACCCTACCGGGACTAGAGATGAAGCTTTCTTT
CASSDPTGTRDEAFF
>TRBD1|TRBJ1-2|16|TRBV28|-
TGTGCCAGCAGTTCCCGATCGACAGGGAACCGTGGTGGCTACACCTTC
CASSSRSTGNRGGYTF
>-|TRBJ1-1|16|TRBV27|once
TGTGCCAGCAGTTTATCTGGGGGGTTAAAGGACACTGAAGCTTTCTTT
CASSLSGGLKDTEAFF
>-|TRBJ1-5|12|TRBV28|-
TGTGCCAGCAGTTTATCATCGGAGCCCCAGCATTTT
CASSLSSEPQHF
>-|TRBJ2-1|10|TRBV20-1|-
TGCAGAGGGGGGGCCAAAGAGCAGTTCTTC
CRGGAKEQFF
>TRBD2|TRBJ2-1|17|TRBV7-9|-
TGTGCCAGCAGCTTAGATTTTATGCTAGCGGGGGGGCTTGAGCAGTTCTTC
CASSLDFMLAGGLEQFF
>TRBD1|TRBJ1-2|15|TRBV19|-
TGTGCCAGTAGTGACAGGGGAGGGGCAGACTATGGCTACACCTTC
CASSDRGGADYGYTF
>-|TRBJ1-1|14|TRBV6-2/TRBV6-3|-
TGTGCCAGCAGTTACCCCGCAATGAACACTGAAGCTTTCTTT
CASSYPAMNTEAFF
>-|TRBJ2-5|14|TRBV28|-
TGTGCCAGCAGTTTCTCCAGAAGGAAAGAGACCCAGTACTTC
CASSFSRRKETQYF
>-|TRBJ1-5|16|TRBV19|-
TGTGCCAGTAGTATAGATCCAGGAGGGGGCAATCAGCCCCAGCATTTT
CASSIDPGGGNQPQHF
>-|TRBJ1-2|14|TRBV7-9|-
TGTGCCAGCAGCTTTGCGGGGGTTAACTATGGCTACACCTTC
CASSFAGVNYGYTF
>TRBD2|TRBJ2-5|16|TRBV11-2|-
TGTGCCAGCAGCCCCCCCGCGGTAGCGGGGGGAGAGACCCAGTACTTC
CASSPPAVAGGETQYF
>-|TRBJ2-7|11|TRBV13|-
TGTGCCAGCAGCCTACAGAACGAGCAGTACTTC
CASSLQNEQYF
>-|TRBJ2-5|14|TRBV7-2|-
TGTGCCAGCAGCTTAGATAGGGGCGGGGAGACCCAGTACTTC
CASSLDRGGETQYF
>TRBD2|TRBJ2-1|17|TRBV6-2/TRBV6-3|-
TGTGCCAGCAGCGACGCGGGGGGCCACAGCTCCTACAATGAGCAGTTCTTC
CASSDAGGHSSYNEQFF
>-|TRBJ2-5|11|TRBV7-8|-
TGTGCCAGCAGCTCCGGGACCGCAGAGTACTTC
CASSSGTAEYF
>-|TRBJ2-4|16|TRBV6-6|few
TGTGCCAGCAGTTACTCCTTAGGGAGCACCGGAAACATTCAGTACTTC
CASSYSLGSTGNIQYF